Following are 24 T cell receptor beta chains from one sample sequenced in a study of blood T cells in healthy people across ages. Combining a sample-barcoded 5' primer with a J-beta primer mix, a second PCR ran for roughly 7 to 12 cycles. TCRdb independently ran MiXCR on the 5' RACE reads; one entry per CDR3 protein. The data contain 1.4 million to 1.5 million distinct CDR3 sequences, approximately 42% of them singletons. Sequences were obtained from blood. Every receptor here comes from a woman aged 18-35 years in good health.

The V call is TRBV12-3 or TRBV12-4, the J call TRBJ1-6; perhaps TRBD1 as D (5 bases). This CDR3 is 15 amino acids long. Trimming stripped 0 bases from V and 7 bases from J, with 10 bases between. This chain's CDR3 is CASSLAGVGNSPLHF. The CDR3 nucleotides are TGTGCCAGCAGTTTAGCGGGGGTGGGAAATTCACCCCTCCACTTT.

V usage is TRBV18 and J usage is TRBJ1-2, with TRBD1 as a possible D gene (5 bases). Per the germline V gene, CDR1 is KGHSH and CDR2 is LQKENI. The CDR3 loop spans 14 amino acids. V was shortened by 3 bases and J by 7 bases, with 15 bases between the two germline ends. CDR3 sequence: CASSPLEGQFGYTF. The CDR3 DNA reads as TGTGCCAGCTCACCGCTTGAGGGGCAGTTTGGCTACACCTTC.

On this clonotype: Its ends do not fully match the called genes, so a read error is possible. The chain recombines TRBV25-1 with TRBJ2-4, with 9 bases lining up with TRBD1. The last part of the DNA fits TRBJ2-5 better; the J call may be wrong. The CDR3 has 16 residues. Per germline, CDR1 MGHDK and CDR2 SYGVNS. CDR3 sequence reads: CASCDLTGGIQETQYF. The CDR3 nucleotides read TGTGCCAGCTGTGATTTGACAGGGGGGATCCAAGAGACCCAGTACTTC.

This clonotype was observed a handful of times. This chain joins TRBV2 and TRBJ2-5, with D perhaps TRBD1 (6 bases). CDR3 length equals 13 residues. The V and J ends lost 8 bases and 1 base respectively, with 11 bases between them. In germline, CDR1 is SNHLY, CDR2 FYNNEI. CDR3 in amino acids: CASSRDIQETQYF. The CDR3 region has the DNA TGTGCCAGCTCCCGGGACATCCAAGAGACCCAGTACTTC. Combining the CDR3 with reference TRBV2 and TRBJ2-5 gives the whole variable domain EPEVTQTPSHQVTQMGQEVILRCVPISNHLYFYWYRQILGQKVEFLVSFYNNEISEKSEIFDDQFSVERPDGSNFTLKIRSTKLEDSAMYFCASSRDIQETQYFGPGTRLLVL.

The chain couples TRBV24-1 to TRBJ2-7, with D hard to call. The CDR3 loop spans 12 amino acids. The V and J ends lost 4 bases and 7 bases respectively, with 10 bases between them. CDR1 KGHDR and CDR2 SFDVKD come from the germline V gene. The CDR3 bases are TGTGCCACCAGTGACGTCTCCAATGAGCAGTACTTC. Translating it yields CATSDVSNEQYF.

The gene calls are TRBV27 and TRBJ2-5; D is ambiguous. There are 14 residues in the CDR3. Germline V CDR1 and CDR2: MNHEY, SMNVEV (reference sequence). V lost 3 bases and J 4 bases, leaving 12 bases between the germline ends. The CDR3 reads CASSFLGPGETQYF. The DNA for the CDR3 is TGTGCCAGCAGTTTCCTTGGACCCGGAGAGACCCAGTACTTC.

The chain is built from TRBV7-7 and TRBJ2-4; D unresolved. CDR3 length: 12 amino acids. The V gene lost 4 bases and the J gene lost 13 bases, with 14 bases spanning the gap. CDR1 is SSHAT and CDR2 is FNYEAQ in the germline V gene (reference sequence). As DNA, the CDR3 is TGTGCCAGCAGCTCCCCCAGGAGAGAGCAGTACTTC. Protein product: CASSSPRREQYF.

The V and J genes are TRBV6-5 and TRBJ2-7; a possible D gene is TRBD2 (5 bases). Germline V CDR1 and CDR2: MNHEY, SVGAGI. V lost 6 bases, J lost 0 bases, and 15 bases lay in between. CDR3 length equals 15 residues. The CDR3: CASSAGLMNSYEQYF. The CDR3 DNA reads as TGTGCCAGCAGCGCGGGCCTAATGAACTCCTACGAGCAGTACTTC.

This clonotype was detected only once. The chain has TRBV28 and TRBJ2-7; 12 bases align to TRBD2. The J call is in doubt because the DNA end fits TRBJ2-5 better. The CDR3 is 18 residues long. Germline-derived CDR1 and CDR2 are MDHEN and SYDVKM. This CDR3 reads CASSLGYFLAGGRETQYF. DNA of the CDR3: TGTGCCAGCAGTTTGGGGTACTTTCTAGCGGGGGGGAGAGAGACCCAGTACTTC.

This clonotype has more than one count but fewer than ten. The chain employs TRBV27 and TRBJ2-7; 8 bases map to TRBD1. Germline V CDR1 and CDR2: MNHEY, SMNVEV (reference sequence). The CDR3 loop spans 14 amino acids. Losses at the gene ends were 3 bases for V and 6 bases for J; bases not matched to a gene: 7. The CDR3 loop is CASSFPDRAGEQYF. CDR3 DNA sequence: TGTGCCAGCAGTTTTCCGGACAGGGCTGGCGAGCAGTACTTC.

V gene TRBV7-2 combines with J gene TRBJ2-5; perhaps TRBD2 as D (6 bases). Per germline, CDR1 SGHTA and CDR2 FQGNSA. This CDR3 comprises 13 residues. The V and J ends lost 6 bases and 1 base respectively, with 9 bases between them. The CDR3 DNA sequence: TGTGCCAGCAGATTGGGACTCCAAGAGACCCAGTACTTC. Protein product: CASRLGLQETQYF.

The chain links TRBV28 to TRBJ2-1; the match to TRBD2 covers 9 bases. The CDR3 covers 16 residues. Trimming removed 1 base from V and 6 bases from J; junction bases left unmatched: 7. The germline gives CDR1 MDHEN, CDR2 SYDVKM. The CDR3 reads CASSLSGTSRRNEQFF. The CDR3 DNA is TGTGCCAGCAGTTTATCGGGGACTAGCCGACGCAATGAGCAGTTCTTC.

The chain employs TRBV7-2 and TRBJ2-5; 12 bases fit TRBD2. J gave up 2 bases and V 4 bases, and 5 bases lay outside the gene matches. In germline, CDR1 is SGHTA, CDR2 FQGNSA. The CDR3 runs 16 residues. CDR3 in DNA: TGTGCCAGCAGCTCCCTAGCGGGGGGGCCTCAAGAGACCCAGTACTTC. It translates to CASSSLAGGPQETQYF.

The J gene is TRBJ2-2, the V gene TRBV9; TRBD1 matches at 10 bases. CDR3 size: 17 residues. In germline, CDR1 is SGDLS, CDR2 YYNGEE. V was clipped by 0 bases and J by 5 bases; unmatched bases: 7. The CDR3 sequence is CASSVVVGQGMTGELFF. The CDR3 DNA reads TGTGCCAGCAGCGTAGTGGTGGGACAGGGGATGACCGGGGAGCTGTTTTTT. Looking up the rest from reference TRBV9 and TRBJ2-2 gives the full variable domain: DSGVTQTPKHLITATGQRVTLRCSPRSGDLSVYWYQQSLDQGLQFLIQYYNGEERAKGNILERFSAQQFPDLHSELNLSSLELGDSALYFCASSVVVGQGMTGELFFGEGSRLTVL.

The rearrangement links TRBV4-1 to TRBJ2-7, with D unclear. V lost 1 base and J lost 2, with 12 bases in between. Germline values: CDR1 MGHRA, CDR2 YSYEKL. CDR3 length equals 15 residues. CDR3 DNA sequence: TGCGCCAGCAGCCAAGCGGAAGGGAACGCCTACGAGCAGTACTTC. It yields the protein CASSQAEGNAYEQYF.

To note about this clonotype: This may stem from a read error, because a much larger clone lies one nucleotide away. The rearrangement joins TRBV29-1 to TRBJ2-5; D may be TRBD1 or TRBD2 (5 bases each). The end of the DNA fits TRBJ2-1 better, so the J call may be wrong. The CDR3 sequence is 13 residues long. Germline lookup yields CDR1 SQVTM and CDR2 ANQGSEA. As DNA, the CDR3 is TGCAGCGTTGATTGGGACGGGCAAGAGACCCAGTTCTTC. Its translation: CSVDWDGQETQFF.

The chain couples TRBV5-1 to TRBJ1-1; D may be TRBD1 (5 bases). The CDR3 spans 14 residues. The V gene's germline CDR1 is SGHRS and CDR2 YFSETQ. V lost 1 base and J lost 4, with 11 bases in between. The CDR3 region is CASSLWGRATEAFF. Here the CDR3 DNA reads TGCGCCAGCAGCTTGTGGGGGAGGGCCACTGAAGCTTTCTTT.

This sequence joins TRBV12-3 or TRBV12-4 and TRBJ1-6; D unresolved. Trimming pared 6 bases from V and 4 bases from J, leaving 10 bases between. This CDR3 has 14 amino acids. The CDR3 region has the DNA TGTGCCAGCAGACCCGACGGGTATAATTCACCCCTCCACTTT. It translates to CASRPDGYNSPLHF.

The gene calls are TRBV10-1 and TRBJ2-3; maybe TRBD2 (6 bases). Germline loops: CDR1 WNHNN, CDR2 SYGVQD (reference sequence). The CDR3 covers 15 residues. Trimming left V 6 bases short and J 6 bases short, with 19 bases between. The CDR3 loop reads CASSNRGGATDTQYF. DNA of the CDR3: TGCGCCAGCAGCAACCGCGGCGGGGCCACTGATACGCAGTATTTT.

This clonotype turned up a few times. This chain links TRBV20-1 with TRBJ2-2; D unclear. This CDR3 is 11 amino acids long. Per the germline V gene, CDR1 is DFQATT and CDR2 is SNEGSKA (reference sequence). V was cut by 5 bases and J by 5 bases, with 6 bases left in between. CDR3: CSAPATGELFF. The CDR3 DNA reads as TGCAGTGCTCCAGCAACCGGGGAGCTGTTTTTT.

This clonotype came up a few times. The rearrangement uses TRBV12-3 or TRBV12-4 and TRBJ2-7, with 10 bases aligning to TRBD2. This CDR3 spans 22 amino acids. With V trimmed by 1 base and J by 7 bases, 28 bases remained unmatched. The CDR3 nucleotides are TGTGCCAGCAGTTTAGTCGGCGCGTACCCCGGGCTAGCGGGGGACTCTAACAATGAGCAGTACTTC. This codes for CASSLVGAYPGLAGDSNNEQYF.

A few counts support this clonotype. The genes are TRBV12-3 or TRBV12-4 and TRBJ1-5, with D tentatively TRBD1 (6 bases). The CDR3 is 14 amino acids. The V and J ends lost 7 bases and 5 bases respectively, with 15 bases between them. The CDR3 loop is CASTAGQPYQPQHF. The CDR3 nucleotides read TGTGCCAGCACCGCAGGACAGCCTTATCAGCCCCAGCATTTT.

This clonotype was counted only a few times. The chain employs TRBV12-3 or TRBV12-4 and TRBJ2-5, with D perhaps assigned TRBD1 or TRBD2 (6 bases each). V shed 8 bases and J shed 2 bases, with 15 bases lying between them. The CDR3 is 14 amino acids. This chain's CDR3 is CASQRGEIQETQYF. In nucleotides, the CDR3 is TGTGCCAGCCAGAGGGGGGAAATTCAAGAGACCCAGTACTTC.

V is TRBV5-8 and J is TRBJ2-4; the D gene could be TRBD1 or TRBD2 (5 bases each). The end of the DNA fits TRBJ2-5 better, so the J call may be wrong. Germline loops: CDR1 SGHTS, CDR2 YDEGEE. The CDR3 spans 15 residues. DNA for the CDR3: TGTGCCAGCAGCCCGGGACGAGCGACCCAAGAGACCCAGTACTTC. Its translation is CASSPGRATQETQYF.